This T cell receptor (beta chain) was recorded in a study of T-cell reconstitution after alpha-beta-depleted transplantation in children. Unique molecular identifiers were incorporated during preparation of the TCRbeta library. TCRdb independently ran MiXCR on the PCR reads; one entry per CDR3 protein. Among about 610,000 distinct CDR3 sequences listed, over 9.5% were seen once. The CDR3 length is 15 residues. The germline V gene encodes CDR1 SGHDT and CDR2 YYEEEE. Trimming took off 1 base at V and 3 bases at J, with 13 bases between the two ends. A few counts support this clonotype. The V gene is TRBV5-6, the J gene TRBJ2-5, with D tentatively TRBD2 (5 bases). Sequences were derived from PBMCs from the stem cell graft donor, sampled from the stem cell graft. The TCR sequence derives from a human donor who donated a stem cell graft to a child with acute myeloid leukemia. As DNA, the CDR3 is TGTGCCAGCAGCTTGATGAGGGAGTATGAAGAGACCCAGTACTTC. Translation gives CASSLMREYEETQYF.